The 30 T cell receptor beta chains given below trace back to one sample, sequenced in a study of graft-versus-host responses after intestinal transplantation. Libraries were prepared by immunoSEQ multiplex PCR; TCRdb keeps only in-frame clonotypes and omits some of them. Of about 88,000 clones listed, 90% are singletons. What these receptors recognize is not known. The sample in question was unstimulated CD4+ T cells sorted from spleen or lymph node cells, obtained before intestinal transplant. The receptors here all came from a human donor who received an intestinal transplant.

This chain joins TRBV5-1 and TRBJ1-1, with D tentatively TRBD1 (5 bases). Germline V gives CDR1 SGHRS, CDR2 YFSETQ. Trimming took off 0 bases at V and 4 bases at J, with 10 bases between the two ends. CDR3 length: 14 residues. In DNA, the CDR3 is TGCGCCAGCAGCTTGGCGGGGGTCCCCACTGAAGCTTTCTTT. It translates to CASSLAGVPTEAFF.

J is TRBJ2-4 and V is TRBV5-4; 8 nucleotides agree with TRBD1. CDR1 is SGHNT, CDR2 YYREEE, per germline (reference sequence). The CDR3 contains 14 residues. V shed 4 bases and J 4 bases; nucleotides not matched to a gene: 4. The CDR3 region has the DNA TGTGCCAGCAGCCAGGGGACAGGTAAAAACATTCAGTACTTC. Amino acid sequence: CASSQGTGKNIQYF.

V and J are TRBV27 and TRBJ1-1; a possible D gene is TRBD1 (5 bases). V lost 4 bases and J lost 5, with 17 bases in between. The germline gives CDR1 MNHEY, CDR2 SMNVEV (reference sequence). The CDR3 is made up of 15 amino acids. Written as DNA, the CDR3 is TGTGCCAGCAGTTGGGCGGGGACCTGGGGAACTGAAGCTTTCTTT. Translating it yields CASSWAGTWGTEAFF.

The chain is built from TRBV4-2 and TRBJ2-3; 9 nucleotides match TRBD1. The CDR3 runs to 16 residues. From germline, CDR1 is LGHNA and CDR2 YNFKEQ. V lost 4 bases and J lost 4; bases outside the gene matches: 9. For the CDR3, the DNA is TGTGCCAGCAGCCCCCTAGACAGGGGGGAGGCAGATACGCAGTATTTT. This codes for CASSPLDRGEADTQYF.

V and J are TRBV19 and TRBJ2-5, with D hard to call. The V end was cut by 3 bases, the J end by 4 bases, with 9 bases between. This CDR3 spans 13 amino acids. The germline gives CDR1 LNHDA, CDR2 SQIVND (reference sequence). The CDR3 coding sequence is TGTGCCAGTAGTATCAACTTCCGAGAGACCCAGTACTTC. Amino acids: CASSINFRETQYF.

V usage is TRBV18 and J usage is TRBJ2-7; TRBD1 is a possible D gene (6 bases). Trimming took 6 bases from V and 2 from J, leaving 11 bases between them. Germline assignment: CDR1 KGHSH and CDR2 LQKENI. The CDR3 spans 13 residues. The CDR3 region has the DNA TGTGCCAGCTCGCCCCAGGGGCCCTACGAGCAGTACTTC. The encoded protein is CASSPQGPYEQYF. The variable domain in full, with the rest retrieved from reference TRBV18 and TRBJ2-7, is NAGVMQNPRHLVRRRGQEARLRCSPMKGHSHVYWYRQLPEEGLKFMVYLQKENIIDESGMPKERFSAEFPKEGPSILRIQQVVRGDSAAYFCASSPQGPYEQYFGPGTRLTVT.

This chain joins TRBV5-5 and TRBJ1-5; 10 bases line up with TRBD1. Losses at the gene ends were 2 bases for V and 5 bases for J; bases not matched to a gene: 7. This CDR3 comprises 16 residues. Germline V lookup: CDR1 SGHKS, CDR2 YYEKEE (reference sequence). CDR3 in amino acids: CASSFGQGGLYQPQHF. Written as DNA, the CDR3 is TGTGCCAGCAGCTTCGGACAGGGGGGGCTCTATCAGCCCCAGCATTTT.

The chain is built from TRBV29-1 and TRBJ2-5, with D tentatively TRBD2 (5 bases). Germline-derived CDR1 and CDR2 are SQVTM and ANQGSEA. There are 10 residues in the CDR3. The V end lost 4 bases, the J end lost 5 bases, and 5 bases lay between the germline ends. This chain's CDR3 is CSVGGETQYF. The CDR3 coding sequence is TGCAGCGTTGGCGGGGAGACCCAGTACTTC.

The count of this clone is one. This chain uses TRBV11-1 with TRBJ2-7; TRBD1 aligns across 12 bases. V gave up 1 base and J gave up 4 bases; unmatched junction bases: 5. CDR3 length: 16 amino acids. The germline V gene has CDR1 SGHAT and CDR2 FQDESV (reference sequence). CDR3 region: CASSLVGTGGGYEQYF. DNA for the CDR3: TGTGCCAGCAGCTTAGTCGGGACAGGGGGCGGTTACGAGCAGTACTTC.

CDR3 loop: CASPVGDRGSLNYGYTF. As DNA, the CDR3 is TGTGCCAGCCCCGTCGGGGACAGGGGGTCGTTAAACTATGGCTACACCTTC. The chain is built from TRBV6-4 and TRBJ1-2, with 11 bases that match TRBD1. Germline V gene sequence: CDR1 MRHNA, CDR2 SNTAGT. The CDR3 is 17 residues long. Trimming took 8 bases from V and 2 from J; bases not matched to a gene: 13.

The chain is built from TRBV5-8 and TRBJ1-1; 10 bases align to TRBD1. CDR1 and CDR2 (germline): SGHTS, YDEGEE. The CDR3 has 15 amino acids. The V and J ends lost 3 bases and 4 bases, in that order; junction bases with no gene match: 6. CDR3 bases: TGTGCCAGCAGCTCCAGACAGGGGGCAGTCACTGAAGCTTTCTTT. It yields the protein CASSSRQGAVTEAFF.

The chain recombines TRBV7-2 with TRBJ2-3, with TRBD1 matching over 9 bases. J gave up 2 bases and V 5 bases, and 8 bases lay outside the gene matches. This CDR3 has 16 residues. Germline V gene lookup returns CDR1 SGHTA and CDR2 FQGNSA. The CDR3 bases are TGTGCCAGCAGCCTAACAGGGACAGGGACCACAGATACGCAGTATTTT. This sequence encodes CASSLTGTGTTDTQYF.

The chain recombines TRBV27 with TRBJ2-7; 10 nucleotides agree with TRBD2. The CDR3 consists of 15 residues. V was clipped by 6 bases and J by 6 bases; unmatched bases: 11. Germline CDR1 is MNHEY and CDR2 is SMNVEV (reference sequence). The CDR3 region has the DNA TGTGCCAGCAGCATAGCGGGGCTAGCGGGGGTCGAGCAGTACTTC. Amino acids: CASSIAGLAGVEQYF.

J is TRBJ1-3 and V is TRBV14; D might be TRBD1 (6 bases). Germline V gives CDR1 SGHDN, CDR2 FVKESK. Trimming cost V 3 bases and J 7 bases, with 10 bases left between them. The CDR3 loop spans 13 amino acids. The CDR3 DNA reads as TGTGCCAGCAGCCAGGGGACATGGAACACCATATATTTT. Translation: CASSQGTWNTIYF.

As concerns this clone: A read error is likely, as this CDR3 ends without the conserved phenylalanine or tryptophan. Because the CDR3's place on the DNA is in doubt, the DNA is left out and the CDR3 is given as listed by TCRdb. This sequence joins TRBV27 and TRBJ1-2; TRBD1, the D gene given by the table, was not confirmed from the DNA. The CDR3 has 13 residues if both end residues are counted. Germline CDR1 and CDR2: MNHEY and SMNVEV (reference sequence). CDR3 protein: CASSPPQESDRGG.

The rearrangement links TRBV5-1 to TRBJ2-2; D might be TRBD2 (5 bases). Germline CDR1 SGHRS, CDR2 YFSETQ. The V end lost 5 bases, the J end lost 6 bases, and 11 bases lay between the germline ends. The CDR3 spans 13 residues. CDR3 bases: TGCGCCAGCAGGGACTCATGGCCCGGGGAGCTGTTTTTT. It translates to CASRDSWPGELFF.

This clone was found a few times. The chain combines TRBV6-1 with TRBJ1-1; D uncertain. The CDR3 runs 13 residues. Deletions cut 4 bases from V and 1 base from J, with 7 bases between. Germline CDR1 is MNHNS and CDR2 is SASEGT. Here the CDR3 DNA reads TGTGCCAGCAGTGCCATTTCGAACACTGAAGCTTTCTTT. Translation gives CASSAISNTEAFF.

The CDR3 sequence is CASSPGHPNTEAFF. In nucleotides, the CDR3 is TGCGCCAGCAGCCCGGGACACCCGAACACTGAAGCTTTCTTT. This sequence joins TRBV4-1 and TRBJ1-1, with D possibly TRBD1 on 6 matching bases. The CDR3 totals 14 residues. V was clipped by 4 bases and J by 1 base, with 10 bases between them. Germline V CDR1 and CDR2: MGHRA, YSYEKL.

The chain recombines TRBV20-1 with TRBJ2-7; TRBD1 might be the D (5 bases). Trimming shortened V by 4 bases and J by 2 bases, and 6 bases separated the two germline ends. The CDR3 consists of 11 residues. The V gene's germline CDR1 is DFQATT and CDR2 SNEGSKA (reference sequence). CDR3 sequence reads: CSATDTYEQYF. CDR3 in DNA: TGCAGTGCTACGGACACCTACGAGCAGTACTTC.

The chain has TRBV11-2 and TRBJ1-6; 8 positions match TRBD1. With V trimmed by 6 bases and J by 4 bases, 5 bases remained unmatched. The germline CDR1 and CDR2 sequences are SGHAT and FQNNGV. The CDR3 runs 15 residues. This CDR3 reads CASSDRGPYNSPLHF. The CDR3 nucleotides are TGTGCCAGCAGTGACAGGGGACCTTATAATTCACCCCTCCACTTT.

V usage is TRBV4-2 and J usage is TRBJ1-4; a possible D gene is TRBD1 (6 bases). This CDR3 spans 14 amino acids. The germline V gene encodes CDR1 LGHNA and CDR2 YNFKEQ. Trimming left V 8 bases short and J 3 bases short, with 13 bases between. The DNA for the CDR3 is TGTGCCAGCCGATCACAGGGCGCTAATGAAAAACTGTTTTTT. Amino acid sequence: CASRSQGANEKLFF.

The CDR3 nucleotides are TGTGCCAGCAGACCCGGGACAAGGACAGATACGCAGTATTTT. This translates into CASRPGTRTDTQYF. The chain recombines TRBV6-5 with TRBJ2-3; tentatively, D is TRBD1 (6 bases). V was pared by 6 bases and J by 3 bases, with 13 bases between. This CDR3 contains 14 residues. The germline CDR1 and CDR2 sequences are MNHEY and SVGAGI.

The rearrangement uses TRBV6-1 and TRBJ2-2, with a tentative D call TRBD1 (6 bases). Germline lookup yields CDR1 MNHNS and CDR2 SASEGT. This CDR3 contains 16 residues. V shed 1 base and J shed 2 bases, with 11 bases lying between them. CDR3 nucleotide sequence: TGTGCCAGCAGTGAAGAAGCAGGGGCTAACACCGGGGAGCTGTTTTTT. The encoded protein is CASSEEAGANTGELFF.

The genes are TRBV19 and TRBJ2-1; 16 nucleotides match TRBD2. Germline-derived CDR1 and CDR2 are LNHDA and SQIVND (reference sequence). CDR3 length: 15 amino acids. With 6 bases clipped from V and 10 bases from J, the junction kept 6 bases outside the gene matches. The CDR3 DNA follows: TGTGCCAGTAGCCTGGGACTAGCGGGGGGGCCCGAGCAGTTCTTC. This encodes CASSLGLAGGPEQFF.

The rearrangement uses TRBV7-2 and TRBJ2-7; D possibly corresponds to TRBD2 (7 bases). The CDR3 length is 18 residues. Deletions cut 5 bases from V and 7 bases from J, with 30 bases between. Germline CDR1 SGHTA, CDR2 FQGNSA. The CDR3 DNA sequence: TGTGCCAGCAGCGCATGGTGGCGGGGGCCCACCTTCACGGGGGAGCAGTACTTC. This sequence encodes CASSAWWRGPTFTGEQYF.

The gene calls are TRBV7-8 and TRBJ1-1; 7 nucleotides line up with TRBD1. The CDR3 consists of 13 residues. In germline, CDR1 is SGHVS, CDR2 FQNEAQ. Trimming at V came to 5 bases and at J to 7 bases, leaving 7 bases not matched to a gene. CDR3 region: CASSTHRGLEAFF. In DNA, the CDR3 is TGTGCCAGCAGCACTCACAGGGGCCTTGAAGCTTTCTTT.

V usage is TRBV6-6 and J usage is TRBJ1-1; D unclear. Trimming took off 2 bases at V and 1 base at J, with 11 bases between the two ends. Germline assignment: CDR1 MNHNY and CDR2 SVGAGI (reference sequence). CDR3 length: 15 residues. The CDR3 nucleotides read TGTGCCAGCAGTTACCCGGGAAAGGCGAACACTGAAGCTTTCTTT. Translation gives CASSYPGKANTEAFF.

The gene calls are TRBV19 and TRBJ2-4, with 10 bases aligning to TRBD1. V trimming: 3 bases; J trimming: 2 bases; junction bases outside the gene matches: 7. Germline loops: CDR1 LNHDA, CDR2 SQIVND (reference sequence). This CDR3 is 17 amino acids long. The CDR3 nucleotides are TGTGCCAGTAGTATTTCCGGACAGGGGGTCTCCAAAAACATTCAGTACTTC. It translates to CASSISGQGVSKNIQYF.

J is TRBJ1-6 and V is TRBV6-5; possible D gene TRBD1, 6 bases. The CDR3 runs to 15 residues. Per germline, CDR1 MNHEY and CDR2 SVGAGI. Trimming pared 2 bases from V and 7 bases from J, leaving 12 bases between. The CDR3 region is CASSYLTGANSPLHF. CDR3 DNA: TGTGCCAGCAGTTACCTGACAGGTGCCAATTCACCCCTCCACTTT.

The rearrangement joins TRBV5-4 to TRBJ2-1; D remains ambiguous. The CDR3 runs to 14 residues. Germline V gene lookup returns CDR1 SGHNT and CDR2 YYREEE (reference sequence). Trimming removed 3 bases at V and 8 bases at J, with 15 bases between. The CDR3 loop reads CASSSPQRGDEQFF. The CDR3 bases are TGTGCCAGCAGCTCCCCCCAGCGAGGCGATGAGCAGTTCTTC.